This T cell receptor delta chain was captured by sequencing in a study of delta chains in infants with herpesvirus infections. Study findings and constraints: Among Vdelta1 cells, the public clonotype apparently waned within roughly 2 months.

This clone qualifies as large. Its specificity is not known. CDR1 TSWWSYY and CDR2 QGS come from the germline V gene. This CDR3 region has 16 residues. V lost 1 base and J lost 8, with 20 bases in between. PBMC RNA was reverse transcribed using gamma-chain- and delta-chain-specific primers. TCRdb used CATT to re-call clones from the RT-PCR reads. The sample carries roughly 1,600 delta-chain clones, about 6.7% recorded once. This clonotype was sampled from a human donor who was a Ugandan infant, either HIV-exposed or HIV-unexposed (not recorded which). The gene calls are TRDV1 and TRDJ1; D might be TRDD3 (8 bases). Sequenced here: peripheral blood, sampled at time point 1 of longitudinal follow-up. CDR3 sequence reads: CALGERSYTGGQKLIF. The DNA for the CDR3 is TGTGCTCTTGGGGAACGTTCCTACACTGGGGGCCAGAAACTCATCTTT.